What follows is one T cell receptor (beta chain) and its context. These data are taken from a study of molecular identifiers for immune sequencing clone quantification. TCRdb fed the PCR reads into MiXCR, producing one record per CDR3 protein. Among approximately 550,000 distinct CDR3 sequences listed, about 20% were seen once. The sequence was obtained from a human donor in good health. Some libraries in this study had Jurkat cell RNA spiked in. The sequencing input was naive CD8+ T cells from blood, with Jurkat cell RNA spiked in. Subset reported: FACS-sorted CD8+CD4-CCR7+CD45RA+ naive T cells.

CDR3: CAGRDLGGELFF. In DNA, the CDR3 is TGTGCCGGACGGGACTTGGGCGGGGAGCTGTTTTTT. The genes are TRBV6-1 and TRBJ2-2, with D maybe TRBD2 (6 bases). V lost 11 bases to trimming and J lost 7 bases, with 14 bases between them. CDR3 length: 12 amino acids. Looked up from germline, CDR1 is MNHNS and CDR2 is SASEGT.